What follows describes a single T cell receptor beta chain. The germline gives CDR1 WSHSY, CDR2 SAAADI. Trimming left V 6 bases short and J 14 bases short, with 19 bases between. The CDR3 consists of 12 residues. This sample stems from a study of radiotherapy plus CTLA-4 blockade in lung cancer. Profiled with immunoSEQ multiplex PCR; TCRdb holds only in-frame clones, not every one. The sample yields about 43,000 clones, approximately 67% seen once. This chain connects TRBV10-2 to TRBJ1-2; no clear D. This sequence was found in a human donor with non-small cell lung cancer who had a partial response to radiotherapy plus ipilimumab. The specimen comprised peripheral blood, sampled from a patient treated with radiotherapy plus ipilimumab. CDR3 amino acids: CASSPSLVSGTF. The DNA for the CDR3 is TGCGCCAGCAGCCCTAGTTTAGTTTCGGGGACCTTC.